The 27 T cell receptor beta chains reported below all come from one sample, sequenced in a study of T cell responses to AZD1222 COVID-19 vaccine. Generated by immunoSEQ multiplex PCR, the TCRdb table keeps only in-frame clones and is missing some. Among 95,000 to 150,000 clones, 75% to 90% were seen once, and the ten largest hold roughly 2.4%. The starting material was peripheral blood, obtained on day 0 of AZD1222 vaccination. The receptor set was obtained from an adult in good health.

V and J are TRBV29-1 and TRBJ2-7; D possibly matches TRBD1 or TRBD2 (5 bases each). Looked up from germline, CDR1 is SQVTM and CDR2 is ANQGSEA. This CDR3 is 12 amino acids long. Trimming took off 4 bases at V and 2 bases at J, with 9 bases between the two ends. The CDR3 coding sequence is TGCAGCGTTGCCGGGACCACCTACGAGCAGTACTTC. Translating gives CSVAGTTYEQYF.

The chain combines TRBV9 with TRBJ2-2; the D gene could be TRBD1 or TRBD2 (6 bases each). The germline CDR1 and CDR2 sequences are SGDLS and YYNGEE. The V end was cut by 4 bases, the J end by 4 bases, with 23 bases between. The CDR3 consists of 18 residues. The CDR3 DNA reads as TGTGCCAGCAGCACTCCCCAGGGGAGGCGGGTCGGCACCGGGGAGCTGTTTTTT. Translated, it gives CASSTPQGRRVGTGELFF.

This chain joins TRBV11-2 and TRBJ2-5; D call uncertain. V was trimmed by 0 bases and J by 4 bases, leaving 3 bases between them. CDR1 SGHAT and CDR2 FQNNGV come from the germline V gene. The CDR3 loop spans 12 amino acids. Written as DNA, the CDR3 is TGTGCCAGCAGCTTAGAGGGAGAGACCCAGTACTTC. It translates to CASSLEGETQYF.

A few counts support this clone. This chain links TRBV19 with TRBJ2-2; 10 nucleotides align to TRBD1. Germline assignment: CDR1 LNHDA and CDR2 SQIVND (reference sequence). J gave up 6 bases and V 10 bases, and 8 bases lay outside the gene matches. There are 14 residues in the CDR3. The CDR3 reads CATGTGVQSGELFF. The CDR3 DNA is TGTGCCACGGGGACAGGGGTTCAGTCCGGGGAGCTGTTTTTT.

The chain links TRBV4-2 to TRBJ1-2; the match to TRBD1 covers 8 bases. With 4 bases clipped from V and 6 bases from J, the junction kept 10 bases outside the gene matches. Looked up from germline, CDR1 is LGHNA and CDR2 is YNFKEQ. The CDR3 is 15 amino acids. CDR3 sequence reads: CASSPEADRADGYTF. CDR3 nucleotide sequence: TGTGCCAGCAGCCCCGAGGCGGACAGGGCCGATGGCTACACCTTC.

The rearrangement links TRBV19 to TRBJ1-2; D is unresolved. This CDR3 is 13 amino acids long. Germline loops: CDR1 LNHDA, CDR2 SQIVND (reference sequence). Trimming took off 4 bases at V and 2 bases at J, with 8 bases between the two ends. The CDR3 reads CASSNLGNYGYTF. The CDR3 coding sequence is TGTGCCAGTAGTAATCTGGGGAACTATGGCTACACCTTC. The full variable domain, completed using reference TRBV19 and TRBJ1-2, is DGGITQSPKYLFRKEGQNVTLSCEQNLNHDAMYWYRQDPGQGLRLIYYSQIVNDFQKGDIAEGYSVSREKKESFPLTVTSAQKNPTAFYLCASSNLGNYGYTFGSGTRLTVV.

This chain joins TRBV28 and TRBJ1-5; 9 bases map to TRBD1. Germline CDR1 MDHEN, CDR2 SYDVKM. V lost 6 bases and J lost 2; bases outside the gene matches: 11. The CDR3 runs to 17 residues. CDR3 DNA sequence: TGTGCCAGCAGACCGGACAGGGGAACGAGGGGCAATCAGCCCCAGCATTTT. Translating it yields CASRPDRGTRGNQPQHF.

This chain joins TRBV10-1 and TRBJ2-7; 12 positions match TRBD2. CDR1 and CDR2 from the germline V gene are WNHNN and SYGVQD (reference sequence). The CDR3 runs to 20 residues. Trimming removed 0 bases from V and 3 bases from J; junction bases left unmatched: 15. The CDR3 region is CASSESNRLAGGCFNYEQYF. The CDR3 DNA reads TGCGCCAGCAGTGAGTCGAATCGTCTAGCGGGAGGGTGCTTCAACTACGAGCAGTACTTC.

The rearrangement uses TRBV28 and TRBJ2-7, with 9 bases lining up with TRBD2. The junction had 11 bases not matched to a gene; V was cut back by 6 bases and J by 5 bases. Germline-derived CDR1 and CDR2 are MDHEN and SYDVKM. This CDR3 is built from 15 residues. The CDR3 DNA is TGTGCCAGCAGCCGTATAGCGGGAGTTAAGGACGAGCAGTACTTC. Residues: CASSRIAGVKDEQYF.

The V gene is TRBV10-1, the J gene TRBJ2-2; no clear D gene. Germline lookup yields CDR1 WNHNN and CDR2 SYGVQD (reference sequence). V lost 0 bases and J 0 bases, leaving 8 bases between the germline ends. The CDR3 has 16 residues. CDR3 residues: CASSESKQSNTGELFF. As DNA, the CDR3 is TGCGCCAGCAGTGAGTCGAAACAGTCGAACACCGGGGAGCTGTTTTTT.

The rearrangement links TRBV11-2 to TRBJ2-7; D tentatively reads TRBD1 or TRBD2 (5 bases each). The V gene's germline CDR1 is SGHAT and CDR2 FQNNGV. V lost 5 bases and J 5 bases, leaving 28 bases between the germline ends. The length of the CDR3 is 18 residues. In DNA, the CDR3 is TGTGCCAGCAGCACCCCCATGAGGGGCCTTAAGTTTTACCACGAGCAGTACTTC. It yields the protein CASSTPMRGLKFYHEQYF.

The CDR3 loop is CASSVAWGEIDTQYF. In DNA, the CDR3 is TGTGCCAGCAGCGTAGCTTGGGGAGAGATAGATACGCAGTATTTT. V gene TRBV9 combines with J gene TRBJ2-3, with a weak D call TRBD2 (5 bases). Per germline, CDR1 SGDLS and CDR2 YYNGEE. Trimming removed 0 bases at V and 5 bases at J, with 13 bases between. This CDR3 spans 15 amino acids.

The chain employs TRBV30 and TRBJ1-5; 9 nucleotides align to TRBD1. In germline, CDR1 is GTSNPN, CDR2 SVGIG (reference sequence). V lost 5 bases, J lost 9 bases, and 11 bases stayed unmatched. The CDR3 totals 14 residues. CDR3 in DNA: TGTGCCTGGGGTAGGACAGGGGCCCCAGGGCCCCAGCATTTT. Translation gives CAWGRTGAPGPQHF.

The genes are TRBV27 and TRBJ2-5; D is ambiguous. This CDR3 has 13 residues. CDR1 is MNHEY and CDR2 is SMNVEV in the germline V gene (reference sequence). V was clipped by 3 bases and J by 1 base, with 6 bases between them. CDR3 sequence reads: CASSLQIQETQYF. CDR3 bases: TGTGCCAGCAGTTTGCAGATCCAAGAGACCCAGTACTTC.

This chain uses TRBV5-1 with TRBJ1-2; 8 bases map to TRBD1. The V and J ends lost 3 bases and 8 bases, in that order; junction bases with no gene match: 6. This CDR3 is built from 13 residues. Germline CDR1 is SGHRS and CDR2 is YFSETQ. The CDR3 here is CASSYAQGEGYTF. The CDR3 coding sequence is TGCGCCAGCAGCTACGCACAGGGGGAGGGCTACACCTTC. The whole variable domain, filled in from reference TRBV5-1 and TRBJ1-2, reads KAGVTQTPRYLIKTRGQQVTLSCSPISGHRSVSWYQQTPGQGLQFLFEYFSETQRNKGNFPGRFSGRQFSNSRSEMNVSTLELGDSALYLCASSYAQGEGYTFGSGTRLTVV.

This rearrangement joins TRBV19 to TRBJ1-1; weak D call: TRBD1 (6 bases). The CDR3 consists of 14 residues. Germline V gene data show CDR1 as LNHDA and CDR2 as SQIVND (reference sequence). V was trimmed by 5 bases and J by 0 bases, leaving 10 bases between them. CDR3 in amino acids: CASSARGLNTEAFF. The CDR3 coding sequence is TGTGCCAGTAGTGCACGGGGGCTGAACACTGAAGCTTTCTTT.

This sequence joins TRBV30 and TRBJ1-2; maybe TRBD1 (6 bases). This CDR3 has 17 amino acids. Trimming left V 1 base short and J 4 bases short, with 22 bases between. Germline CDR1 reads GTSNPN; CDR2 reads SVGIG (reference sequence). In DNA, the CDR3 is TGTGCCTGGAGTGGGGTCCCCGCAGGGGATAATAGCTATGGCTACACCTTC. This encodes CAWSGVPAGDNSYGYTF.

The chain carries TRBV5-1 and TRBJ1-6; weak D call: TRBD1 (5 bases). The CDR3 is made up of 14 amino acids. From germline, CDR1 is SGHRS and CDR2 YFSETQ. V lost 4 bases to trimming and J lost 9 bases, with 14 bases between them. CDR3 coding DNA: TGCGCCAGCAGCATGGGACGCCCGGGTTCACCCCTCCACTTT. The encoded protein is CASSMGRPGSPLHF.

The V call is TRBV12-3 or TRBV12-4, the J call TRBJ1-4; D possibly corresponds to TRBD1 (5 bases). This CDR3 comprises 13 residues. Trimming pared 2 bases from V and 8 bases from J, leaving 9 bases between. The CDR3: CASSLHGAEKLFF. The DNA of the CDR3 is TGTGCCAGCAGTTTACACGGGGCGGAAAAACTGTTTTTT.

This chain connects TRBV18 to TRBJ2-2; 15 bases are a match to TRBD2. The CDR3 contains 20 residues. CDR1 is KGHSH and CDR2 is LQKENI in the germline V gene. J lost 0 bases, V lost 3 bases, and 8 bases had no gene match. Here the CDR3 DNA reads TGTGCCAGCTCACCGCTGGGACTAGCGGGAGGCATCCCGAACACCGGGGAGCTGTTTTTT. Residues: CASSPLGLAGGIPNTGELFF.

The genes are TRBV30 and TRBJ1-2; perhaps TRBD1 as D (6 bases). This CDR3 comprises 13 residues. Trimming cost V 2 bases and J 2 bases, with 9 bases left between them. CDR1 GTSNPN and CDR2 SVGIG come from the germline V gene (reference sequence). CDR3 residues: CAWSPGQNYGYTF. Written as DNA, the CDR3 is TGTGCCTGGAGTCCGGGACAAAACTATGGCTACACCTTC.

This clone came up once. The CDR3 sequence: CASSIVSGSKDTQYF. The CDR3 DNA reads as TGTGCCAGTAGTATAGTATCGGGATCTAAAGATACGCAGTATTTT. This chain links TRBV19 with TRBJ2-3; TRBD2 might be the D (5 bases). Germline CDR1 LNHDA, CDR2 SQIVND (reference sequence). Deletions cut 1 base from V and 5 bases from J, with 13 bases between. CDR3 length: 15 amino acids.

The DNA for the CDR3 is TGTGCCAGCTCACCGACCCTAGCGGGAGCGGCAGATACGCAGTATTTT. Amino acid sequence: CASSPTLAGAADTQYF. This rearrangement joins TRBV18 to TRBJ2-3; 10 bases align to TRBD2. CDR3 length: 16 amino acids. V shed 3 bases, J shed 4 bases, and the junction held 7 bases outside the gene matches. Germline-derived CDR1 and CDR2 are KGHSH and LQKENI.

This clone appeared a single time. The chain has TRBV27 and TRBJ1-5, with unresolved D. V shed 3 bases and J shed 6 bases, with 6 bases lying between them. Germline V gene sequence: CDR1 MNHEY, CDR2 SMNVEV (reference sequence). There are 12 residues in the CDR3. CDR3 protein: CASSFRGQPQHF. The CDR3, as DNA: TGTGCCAGCAGTTTCCGGGGTCAGCCCCAGCATTTT.

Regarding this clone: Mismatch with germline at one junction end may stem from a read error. DNA for the CDR3: TGTGCCACCAGTGATTTGCGACACGGCTACGGGCAGTACTTC. This gives the protein CATSDLRHGYGQYF. V gene TRBV24-1 combines with J gene TRBJ2-7; D is ambiguous. CDR3 length: 14 amino acids. Looked up from germline, CDR1 is KGHDR and CDR2 is SFDVKD.

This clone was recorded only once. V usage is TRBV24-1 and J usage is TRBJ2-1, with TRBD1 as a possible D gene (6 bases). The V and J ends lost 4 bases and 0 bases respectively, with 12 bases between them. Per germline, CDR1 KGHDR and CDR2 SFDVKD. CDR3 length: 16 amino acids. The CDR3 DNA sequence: TGTGCCACCAGTGACCCCGGACAGCACTCCTACAATGAGCAGTTCTTC. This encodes CATSDPGQHSYNEQFF.

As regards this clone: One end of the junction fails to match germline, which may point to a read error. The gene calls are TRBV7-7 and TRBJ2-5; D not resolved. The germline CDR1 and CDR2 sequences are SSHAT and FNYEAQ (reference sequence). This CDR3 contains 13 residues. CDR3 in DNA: TGTGCTAGCAGCCAGCAGGTCCAAGAGACCCAGTACTTC. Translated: CASSQQVQETQYF.